The 3 T cell receptor beta chains below all came from one sample that was sequenced in a study of Ad26.COV2.S vaccination and SARS-CoV-2 variants. Clones were read by immunoSEQ multiplex PCR, and TCRdb kept only the in-frame ones, dropping some. This table has roughly 400,000 clones, approximately 91% appearing once. The treatment is: roughly 19 received Ad26.COV2.S at low or high dose, single or two shots; 5 received placebo; per-sample allocation not given. Collection of the samples took place on day 63 after the first injection of vaccine or placebo. Material: peripheral blood, obtained in a trial of Ad26.COV2.S vaccine versus placebo. These receptors came from a person between 18 and 59 years old who received the Ad26.COV2.S COVID-19 vaccine or a placebo.

In regard to this clone: This specimen includes other DNA sequences encoding the same CDR3. The J gene is TRBJ1-5, the V gene TRBV6-5; tentatively, D is TRBD1 (5 bases). With 2 bases removed from V and 4 bases from J, the gap between germline ends came to 9 bases. CDR1 and CDR2 from the germline V gene are MNHEY and SVGAGI. This CDR3 has 14 amino acids. The CDR3 spells CASSYGSGNQPQHF. In nucleotides, the CDR3 is TGTGCCAGCAGTTACGGTTCAGGGAATCAGCCCCAGCATTTT.

Only one count was recorded for this clone. The genes are TRBV6-2 or TRBV6-3 and TRBJ2-7, with D uncertain. This CDR3 comprises 16 residues. Trimming left V 1 base short and J 0 bases short, with 13 bases between. Per the germline V gene, CDR1 is MNHEY and CDR2 is SVGEGT. CDR3 bases: TGTGCCAGCAGTTACTTGGACCCACTTTCCTCCTACGAGCAGTACTTC. This encodes CASSYLDPLSSYEQYF.

The rearrangement uses TRBV7-2 and TRBJ2-7; D ambiguous. Deletions cut 3 bases from V and 7 bases from J, with 22 bases between. The CDR3 has 16 residues. Germline CDR1 and CDR2: SGHTA and FQGNSA. The chain's CDR3 is CASSFSLAAKGSEQYF. The CDR3 bases are TGTGCCAGCAGCTTTTCTTTGGCAGCCAAGGGCTCTGAGCAGTACTTC. Using reference TRBV7-2 and TRBJ2-7 for the parts outside the CDR3, the full variable domain is GAGVSQSPSNKVTEKGKDVELRCDPISGHTALYWYRQSLGQGLEFLIYFQGNSAPDKSGLPSDRFSAERTGGSVSTLTIQRTQQEDSAVYLCASSFSLAAKGSEQYFGPGTRLTVT.